Shown below are 18 T cell receptor beta chains from a single sample sequenced in a study of OX40 agonist ivuxolimab in advanced cancers. This table comes from immunoSEQ multiplex PCR, and its TCRdb copy is limited to in-frame clones, with some not included. The table records over 60,000 clones, 85% of them present only once. Sequencing was performed on CD4+ or CD8+ T cells sorted from blood, taken in a trial of the OX40 agonist ivuxolimab. The source is an adult with an advanced solid tumor such as melanoma, head and neck, liver or kidney cancer.

V is TRBV6-6 and J is TRBJ1-1; D is uncertain. Trimming cost V 6 bases and J 1 base, with 12 bases left between them. CDR3 length: 14 residues. In germline, CDR1 is MNHNY, CDR2 SVGAGI (reference sequence). CDR3 nucleotides: TGTGCCAGCAGCCTACACGCCACGAACACTGAAGCTTTCTTT. Its translation is CASSLHATNTEAFF.

CDR3 amino acids: CASSLTSEGTDTQYF. CDR3 bases: TGTGCCAGCAGTTTGACTAGCGAGGGTACAGATACGCAGTATTTT. The chain links TRBV6-5 to TRBJ2-3, with 8 nucleotides matching TRBD2. CDR3 length: 15 amino acids. The trim removed 4 bases at V and 3 bases at J, leaving 6 bases unmatched. Germline V gene sequence: CDR1 MNHEY, CDR2 SVGAGI.

As DNA, the CDR3 is TGTGCCAGTAGTATAGATCCCCCGCGACAGGCGTCGAACACTGAAGCTTTCTTT. As protein: CASSIDPPRQASNTEAFF. The chain couples TRBV19 to TRBJ1-1, with a tentative D call TRBD1 (6 bases). The CDR3 runs to 18 residues. Germline CDR1 reads LNHDA; CDR2 reads SQIVND (reference sequence). The V gene lost 0 bases and the J gene lost 1 base, with 18 bases spanning the gap.

The sample holds one count of this clone. This chain connects TRBV5-5 to TRBJ1-1, with D hard to call. The CDR3 is 15 amino acids. Germline lookup yields CDR1 SGHKS and CDR2 YYEKEE (reference sequence). With 2 bases removed from V and 1 base from J, the gap between germline ends came to 12 bases. This CDR3 is CASSFSYGANTEAFF. The CDR3, as DNA: TGTGCCAGCAGCTTTTCTTACGGTGCGAACACTGAAGCTTTCTTT.

V gene TRBV19 combines with J gene TRBJ1-3; D is unresolved. Germline V gives CDR1 LNHDA, CDR2 SQIVND (reference sequence). V lost 6 bases and J lost 8, with 11 bases in between. The CDR3 is 12 residues long. This chain's CDR3 is CASRLSTDTIYF. CDR3 coding DNA: TGTGCCAGTAGGCTCTCGACGGACACCATATATTTT.

This chain uses TRBV9 with TRBJ1-1, with no clear D. The V and J ends lost 1 base and 4 bases respectively, with 8 bases between them. Looked up from germline, CDR1 is SGDLS and CDR2 is YYNGEE. This CDR3 region has 13 residues. CDR3 nucleotides: TGTGCCAGCAGCGTACTTGAGGGCACTGAAGCTTTCTTT. This gives the protein CASSVLEGTEAFF.

This chain joins TRBV5-1 and TRBJ2-1; D is perhaps TRBD1 (6 bases). V was trimmed by 4 bases and J by 4 bases, leaving 15 bases between them. The germline V gene has CDR1 SGHRS and CDR2 YFSETQ. This CDR3 is 15 amino acids long. Here the CDR3 reads CASSGRDTLYNEQFF. CDR3 DNA: TGCGCCAGCAGCGGACGGGACACCTTATACAATGAGCAGTTCTTC.

The chain joins TRBV5-6 to TRBJ2-7; tentatively, D is TRBD2 (5 bases). This CDR3 has 11 amino acids. Germline CDR1 SGHDT, CDR2 YYEEEE. Trimming pared 2 bases from V and 5 bases from J, leaving 5 bases between. The CDR3 spells CASSFSDEQYF. The CDR3 coding sequence is TGTGCCAGCAGCTTTAGCGACGAGCAGTACTTC.

V is TRBV10-3 and J is TRBJ2-2; a weak D match, TRBD1 (6 bases). The V end was cut by 5 bases, the J end by 7 bases, with 11 bases between. Germline lookup yields CDR1 ENHRY and CDR2 SYGVKD. The CDR3 contains 13 residues. CDR3 amino acids: CAISNQGIGELFF. CDR3 nucleotides: TGTGCCATCAGTAACCAGGGGATCGGGGAGCTGTTTTTT.

The V call is TRBV10-3, the J call TRBJ1-2; D uncertain. This CDR3 region has 13 residues. Trimming removed 3 bases from V and 3 bases from J, with 8 bases in between. Germline-derived CDR1 and CDR2 are ENHRY and SYGVKD. Here the CDR3 reads CAISEGQDYGYTF. Written as DNA, the CDR3 is TGTGCCATCAGTGAAGGGCAGGACTATGGCTACACCTTC.

The chain uses TRBV5-4 and TRBJ2-5, with D possibly TRBD1 on 5 matching bases. Per germline, CDR1 SGHNT and CDR2 YYREEE (reference sequence). Trimming removed 4 bases at V and 5 bases at J, with 12 bases between. The CDR3 contains 13 residues. The chain's CDR3 is CASSLAGPETQYF. Here the CDR3 DNA reads TGTGCCAGCAGCCTCGCAGGGCCCGAGACCCAGTACTTC.

The chain carries TRBV20-1 and TRBJ1-2, with unresolved D. This CDR3 is built from 11 residues. The germline V gene has CDR1 DFQATT and CDR2 SNEGSKA (reference sequence). Trimming pared 1 base from V and 5 bases from J, leaving 5 bases between. The DNA of the CDR3 is TGCAGTGCTAGAGCATTATATGGCTACACCTTC. It specifies CSARALYGYTF.

The chain carries TRBV2 and TRBJ1-6; D gene uncertain. V lost 8 bases and J lost 8, with 13 bases in between. This CDR3 contains 13 residues. CDR1 and CDR2 from the germline V gene are SNHLY and FYNNEI. CDR3 DNA sequence: TGTGCCAGCCAGGTGATGATGGATTCACCCCTCCACTTT. Its translation is CASQVMMDSPLHF. The full variable domain, with the rest looked up from reference TRBV2 and TRBJ1-6, is EPEVTQTPSHQVTQMGQEVILRCVPISNHLYFYWYRQILGQKVEFLVSFYNNEISEKSEIFDDQFSVERPDGSNFTLKIRSTKLEDSAMYFCASQVMMDSPLHFGNGTRLTVT.

V is TRBV4-1 and J is TRBJ2-6; TRBD2 might be the D (5 bases). Trimming removed 3 bases at V and 3 bases at J, with 12 bases between. Germline lookup yields CDR1 MGHRA and CDR2 YSYEKL. The CDR3 totals 16 residues. The CDR3 spells CASSQGEGGGANVLTF. The CDR3 DNA reads as TGCGCCAGCAGCCAGGGAGAGGGTGGTGGGGCCAACGTCCTGACTTTC.

The gene calls are TRBV7-2 and TRBJ1-1; D not certain. V gave up 6 bases and J gave up 11 bases, with 16 bases separating them. Germline CDR1 reads SGHTA; CDR2 reads FQGNSA. This CDR3 has 12 residues. CDR3 DNA sequence: TGTGCCAGCAGTTTCCGACACTCTGGGGCTTTCTTT. It specifies CASSFRHSGAFF.

This chain links TRBV7-2 with TRBJ1-1, with a weak D call TRBD1 (6 bases). V lost 5 bases to trimming and J lost 8 bases, with 15 bases between them. This CDR3 is built from 13 residues. Germline V lookup: CDR1 SGHTA, CDR2 FQGNSA. In DNA form, the CDR3 reads TGTGCCAGCAGCGTCACAGGGCGCACCGAAGCTTTCTTT. Translation: CASSVTGRTEAFF. Looking up the rest from reference TRBV7-2 and TRBJ1-1 gives the full variable domain: GAGVSQSPSNKVTEKGKDVELRCDPISGHTALYWYRQSLGQGLEFLIYFQGNSAPDKSGLPSDRFSAERTGGSVSTLTIQRTQQEDSAVYLCASSVTGRTEAFFGQGTRLTVV.

The chain joins TRBV7-9 to TRBJ1-5, with a weak D call TRBD1 (6 bases). Germline values: CDR1 SEHNR, CDR2 FQNEAQ (reference sequence). V was clipped by 2 bases and J by 3 bases, with 17 bases between them. The CDR3 spans 17 residues. CDR3 amino acids: CASSLSSGAAANQPQHF. The CDR3 coding sequence is TGTGCCAGCAGCTTATCGTCAGGGGCCGCCGCCAATCAGCCCCAGCATTTT.

This clone was observed a single time. This chain links TRBV5-1 with TRBJ2-4; the D call may be TRBD1 or TRBD2 (6 bases each). The CDR3 consists of 14 residues. Per germline, CDR1 SGHRS and CDR2 YFSETQ. V was shortened by 6 bases and J by 5 bases, with 15 bases between the two germline ends. CDR3 protein: CASTQLGGQNIQYF. The CDR3 DNA sequence: TGCGCCAGCACCCAGCTAGGGGGGCAAAACATTCAGTACTTC.